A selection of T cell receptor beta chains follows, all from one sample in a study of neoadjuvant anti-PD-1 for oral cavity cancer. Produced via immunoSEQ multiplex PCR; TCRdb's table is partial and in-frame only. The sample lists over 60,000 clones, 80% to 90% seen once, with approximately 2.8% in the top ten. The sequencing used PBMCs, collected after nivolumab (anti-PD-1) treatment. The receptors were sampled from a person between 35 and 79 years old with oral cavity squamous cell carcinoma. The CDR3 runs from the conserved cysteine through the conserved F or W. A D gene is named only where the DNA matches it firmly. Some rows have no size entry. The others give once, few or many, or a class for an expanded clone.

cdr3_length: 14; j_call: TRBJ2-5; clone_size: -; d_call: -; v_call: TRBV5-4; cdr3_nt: TGTGCCAGCAGCCTGGCGGGGAGTCAAGAGACCCAGTACTTC; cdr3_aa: CASSLAGSQETQYF
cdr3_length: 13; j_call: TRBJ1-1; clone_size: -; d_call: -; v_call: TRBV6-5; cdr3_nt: TGTGCCAGCAGGCCGGGAAGTTGGACTGAAGCTTTCTTT; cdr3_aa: CASRPGSWTEAFF
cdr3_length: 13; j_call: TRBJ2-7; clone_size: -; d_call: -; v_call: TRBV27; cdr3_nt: TGTGCCAGCAGTTTCAGCCTGGGGCTCGAGCAGTACTTC; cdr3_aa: CASSFSLGLEQYF
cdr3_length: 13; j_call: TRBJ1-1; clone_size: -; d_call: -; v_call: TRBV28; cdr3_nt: TGTGCCAGCAGTTTATTCTTGAACACTGAAGCTTTCTTT; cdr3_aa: CASSLFLNTEAFF
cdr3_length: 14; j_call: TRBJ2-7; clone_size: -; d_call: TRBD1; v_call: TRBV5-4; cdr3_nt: TGTGCCAGCAGCCCTGATAGGGGGCTAAGGGAGCAGTACTTC; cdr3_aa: CASSPDRGLREQYF
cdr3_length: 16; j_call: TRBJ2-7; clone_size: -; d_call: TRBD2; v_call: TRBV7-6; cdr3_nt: TGTGCCAGCAGCTCGTCTAGCGGGGGTTTGGCCTACGAGCAGTACTTC; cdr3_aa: CASSSSSGGLAYEQYF
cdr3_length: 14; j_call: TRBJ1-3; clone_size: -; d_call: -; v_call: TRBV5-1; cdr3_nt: TGCGCCAGCAGCTTGGATCTGAGGGGGAACACCATATATTTT; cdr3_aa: CASSLDLRGNTIYF
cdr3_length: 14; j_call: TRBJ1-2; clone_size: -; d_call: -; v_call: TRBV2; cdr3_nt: TGTGCCAGCAGTGGGCTTCTTTCGGACGGGGGCTACACCTTC; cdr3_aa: CASSGLLSDGGYTF
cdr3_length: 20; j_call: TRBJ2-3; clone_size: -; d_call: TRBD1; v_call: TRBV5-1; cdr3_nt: TGCGCCAGCAGCAGAACGCCGGGACAGGGGACACTATTAAGCACAGATACGCAGTATTTT; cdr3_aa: CASSRTPGQGTLLSTDTQYF
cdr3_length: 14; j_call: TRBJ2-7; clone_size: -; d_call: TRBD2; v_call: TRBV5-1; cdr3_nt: TGCGCCAGCAGCTTGTCTAGCGGGAGTGACGAGCAGTACTTC; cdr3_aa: CASSLSSGSDEQYF
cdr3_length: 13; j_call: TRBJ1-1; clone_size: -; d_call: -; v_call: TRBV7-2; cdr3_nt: TGTGCCAGCAGCTTAGTAGGGGACCCAGAAGCTTTCTTT; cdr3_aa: CASSLVGDPEAFF
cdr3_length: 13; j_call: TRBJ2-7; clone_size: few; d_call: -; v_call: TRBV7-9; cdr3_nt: TGTGCCAGCGACTCGACCAATACCTACGAGCAGTACTTC; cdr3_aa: CASDSTNTYEQYF
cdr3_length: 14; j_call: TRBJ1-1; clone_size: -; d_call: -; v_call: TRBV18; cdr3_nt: TGTGCCAGCTCACCACAGGGGTTGAACACTGAAGCTTTCTTT; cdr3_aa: CASSPQGLNTEAFF
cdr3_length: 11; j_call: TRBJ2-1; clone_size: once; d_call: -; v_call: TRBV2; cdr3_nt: TGTGCCAGCAACCTCTACAATGAGCAGTTCTTC; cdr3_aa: CASNLYNEQFF
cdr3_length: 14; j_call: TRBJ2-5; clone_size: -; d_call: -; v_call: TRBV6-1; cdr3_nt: TGTGCCAGCAGTGGCGGCAGGGCAATAGAGACCCAGTACTTC; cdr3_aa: CASSGGRAIETQYF
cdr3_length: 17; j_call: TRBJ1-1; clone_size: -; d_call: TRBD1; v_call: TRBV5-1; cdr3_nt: TGCGCCAGCAGCTTGGTGGGGGACAGGGGGCGAGACACTGAAGCTTTCTTT; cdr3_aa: CASSLVGDRGRDTEAFF
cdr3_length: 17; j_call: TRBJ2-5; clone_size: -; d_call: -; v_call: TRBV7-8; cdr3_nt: TGTGCCAGCAGCCTCCCCCGCAGATTTTCTAGCATACAGACCCAGTACTTC; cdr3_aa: CASSLPRRFSSIQTQYF
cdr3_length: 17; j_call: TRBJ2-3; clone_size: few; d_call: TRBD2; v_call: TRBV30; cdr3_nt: TGTGCCTGGAGTGTCGGACTAGCGGGAGGGATCTCAGATACGCAGTATTTT; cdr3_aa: CAWSVGLAGGISDTQYF
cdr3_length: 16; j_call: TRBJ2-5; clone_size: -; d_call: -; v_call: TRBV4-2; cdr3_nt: TGTGCCAGCAACTCCCTGGGGGCGGGGGACCAAGAGACCCAGTACTTC; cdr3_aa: CASNSLGAGDQETQYF
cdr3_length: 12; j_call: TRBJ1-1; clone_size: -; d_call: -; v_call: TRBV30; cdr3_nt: TGTGCCTGGAATGGGGTGGCAGGCCGGGCTTTCTTT; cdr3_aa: CAWNGVAGRAFF
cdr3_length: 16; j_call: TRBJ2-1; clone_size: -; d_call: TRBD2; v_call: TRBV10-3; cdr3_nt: TGTGCCATCAGCGATGCCTCGGGACTAGCCTACAATGAGCAGTTCTTC; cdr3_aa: CAISDASGLAYNEQFF
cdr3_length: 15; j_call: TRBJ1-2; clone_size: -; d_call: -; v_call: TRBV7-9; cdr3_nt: TGTGCCAGCAGCTTGGGTGTCCACTCCACCTATGGCTACACCTTC; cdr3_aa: CASSLGVHSTYGYTF
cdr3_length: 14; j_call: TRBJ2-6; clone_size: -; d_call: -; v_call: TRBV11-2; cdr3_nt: TGTGCCAGCAGCTTACCCTCTGGGGCCAACGTCCTGACTTTC; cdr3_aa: CASSLPSGANVLTF
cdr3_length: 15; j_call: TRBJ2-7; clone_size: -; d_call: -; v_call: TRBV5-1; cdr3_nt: TGCGCCAGCAGCCAGGGACCGGGGGAGACCTACGAGCAGTACTTC; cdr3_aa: CASSQGPGETYEQYF
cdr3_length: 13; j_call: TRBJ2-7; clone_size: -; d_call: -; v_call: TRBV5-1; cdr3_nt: TGCGCCAGCAGCTTCTCCCCACCTTCCGAGCAGTACTTC; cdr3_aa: CASSFSPPSEQYF
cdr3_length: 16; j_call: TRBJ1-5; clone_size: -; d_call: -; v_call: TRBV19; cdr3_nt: TGTGCCAGTAGTATTAACCTGAGGGGGTACAATCAGCCCCAGCATTTT; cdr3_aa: CASSINLRGYNQPQHF
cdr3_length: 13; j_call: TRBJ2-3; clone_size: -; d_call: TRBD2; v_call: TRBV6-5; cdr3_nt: TGTGCCAGCCGTAGCGGGTGGACAGATACGCAGTATTTT; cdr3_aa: CASRSGWTDTQYF
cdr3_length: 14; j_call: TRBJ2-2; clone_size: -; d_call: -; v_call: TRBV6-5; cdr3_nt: TGTGCCAGCAGTTATGGGGAGAACACCGGGGAGCTGTTTTTT; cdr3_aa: CASSYGENTGELFF
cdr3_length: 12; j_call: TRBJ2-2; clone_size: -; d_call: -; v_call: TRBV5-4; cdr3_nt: TGTGCCAGCAGTAGAGGATCCGGGGAGCTGTTTTTT; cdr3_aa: CASSRGSGELFF
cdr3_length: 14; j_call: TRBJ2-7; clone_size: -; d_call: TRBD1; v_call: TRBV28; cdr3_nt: TGTGCCAGCAGTTTGGGACAGGCCCCCTACGAGCAGTACTTC; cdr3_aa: CASSLGQAPYEQYF
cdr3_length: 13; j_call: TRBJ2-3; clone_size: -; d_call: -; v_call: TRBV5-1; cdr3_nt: TGCGCCACCTCATGGCAGGGCACAGATACGCAGTATTTT; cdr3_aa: CATSWQGTDTQYF
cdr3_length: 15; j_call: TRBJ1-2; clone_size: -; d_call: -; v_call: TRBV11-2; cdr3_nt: TGTGCCAGCAGCTCGATCAGGGGAGAGGACTATGGCTACACCTTC; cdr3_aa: CASSSIRGEDYGYTF
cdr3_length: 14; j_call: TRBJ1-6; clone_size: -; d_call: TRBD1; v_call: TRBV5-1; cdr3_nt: TGCGCCAGCAGCTTGTGGGACAGAAATTCACCCCTCCACTTT; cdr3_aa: CASSLWDRNSPLHF
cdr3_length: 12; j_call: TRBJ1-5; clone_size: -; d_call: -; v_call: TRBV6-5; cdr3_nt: TGTGCCAGCCGTCACCGGGGTCAGCCCCAGCATTTT; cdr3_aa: CASRHRGQPQHF
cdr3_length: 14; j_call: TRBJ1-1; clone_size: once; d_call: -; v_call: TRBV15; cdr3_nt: TGTGCCACCAGCAGAGATTTGGGGCAGTCTGAAGCTTTCTTT; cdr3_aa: CATSRDLGQSEAFF
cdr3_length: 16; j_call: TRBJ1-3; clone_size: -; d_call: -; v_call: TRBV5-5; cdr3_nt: TGTGCCAGCAGCTTGGTCCCAGCCCGCTCTGGAAACACCATATATTTT; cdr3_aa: CASSLVPARSGNTIYF
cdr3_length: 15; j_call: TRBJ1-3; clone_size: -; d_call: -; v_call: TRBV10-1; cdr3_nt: TGCGCCAGCAGTGAGGACGCGAGCTCTGGAAACACCATATATTTT; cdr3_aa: CASSEDASSGNTIYF
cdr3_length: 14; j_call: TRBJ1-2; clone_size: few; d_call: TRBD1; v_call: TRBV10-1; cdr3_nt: TGCGCCAGCAGTCCGGGACAGGGATCGTTCGGCTACACCTTC; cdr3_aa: CASSPGQGSFGYTF
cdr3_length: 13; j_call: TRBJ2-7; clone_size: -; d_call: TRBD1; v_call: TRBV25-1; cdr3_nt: TGTGCCAGCAGGGGGGACAGGGACGGGGAGCAGTACTTC; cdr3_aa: CASRGDRDGEQYF
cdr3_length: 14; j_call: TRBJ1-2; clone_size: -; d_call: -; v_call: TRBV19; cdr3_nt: TGTGCCAGTAGTATAGTACTGTCTAACTATGGCTACACCTTC; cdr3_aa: CASSIVLSNYGYTF
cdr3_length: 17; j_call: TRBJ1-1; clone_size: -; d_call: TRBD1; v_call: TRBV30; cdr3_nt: TGTGCCTGGAGGAGACAGGGGGCGGTGGGACTAACCACTGAAGCTTTCTTT; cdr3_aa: CAWRRQGAVGLTTEAFF